A single sample is the source of the 27 T cell receptor beta chains below, sequenced in a study of T cells in Graves' hyperthyroidism and ophthalmopathy (dated by TCRdb to between 2019 and 2020). Library preparation was by multiplex PCR. Sequencer: Illumina HiSeq 2000. The TCR beta CDR3 regions were amplified from RNA transcripts. The TCR CDR3 was subjected to a first round of RT-PCR using the HTBI primer set and the Qiagen OneStep RT-PCR kit. The public sequencing data were trimmed at Q25 with fastp and processed into clonotypes with MiXCR by TCRdb, which kept only in-frame beta chains. CDR3 protein sequences are deduplicated, and each keeps its most common genes and DNA. This sample has roughly 530,000 distinct CDR3 sequences in its table, and about a sixth of those were observed once. Of the sample, roughly a sixth is held by the ten largest clones. Sequencing used blood. The origin of the receptors is a woman aged 18-29 years with Graves' ophthalmopathy.

This clonotype was observed at least ten times. The CDR3 DNA sequence: TGTGCCAGCAGCGTCCGGTCCTACGAGCAGTACTTC. It encodes CASSVRSYEQYF. The genes are TRBV3-1 and TRBJ2-7; D is unresolved. This CDR3 has 12 residues. Germline V lookup: CDR1 LGHDT, CDR2 YNNKEL (reference sequence). V was clipped by 5 bases and J by 1 base, with 6 bases between them.

V is TRBV28 and J is TRBJ2-3; D is uncertain. CDR3 size: 12 residues. With 10 bases removed from V and 6 bases from J, the gap between germline ends came to 14 bases. The germline V gene has CDR1 MDHEN and CDR2 SYDVKM. The CDR3 protein is CAIGTRPDTQYF. The CDR3 DNA is TGTGCCATCGGAACTCGGCCGGATACGCAGTATTTT.

At least ten counts were recorded for this clonotype. The chain has TRBV28 and TRBJ1-2; D unclear. The CDR3 runs to 13 residues. Trimming removed 9 bases at V and 5 bases at J, with 16 bases between. Germline CDR1 is MDHEN and CDR2 is SYDVKM. The CDR3 bases are TGTGCCAGTGCTCTGAGACCCAGATATGGCTACACCTTC. It yields the protein CASALRPRYGYTF.

There are a few counts of this clonotype. This sequence joins TRBV5-4 and TRBJ2-6; D is perhaps TRBD1 (6 bases). This CDR3 contains 17 residues. Trimming took off 4 bases at V and 0 bases at J, with 14 bases between the two ends. Germline CDR1 reads SGHNT; CDR2 reads YYREEE (reference sequence). This CDR3 is CASSKKDRTSGANVLTF. In DNA form, the CDR3 reads TGTGCCAGCAGCAAGAAAGACAGGACCTCTGGGGCCAACGTCCTGACTTTC.

The rearrangement links TRBV4-1 to TRBJ1-3; D ambiguous. CDR1 and CDR2 from the germline V gene are MGHRA and YSYEKL. Trimming left V 3 bases short and J 4 bases short, with 13 bases between. The CDR3 has 15 amino acids. The CDR3 protein is CASSQGISLGNTIYF. The CDR3 DNA reads TGCGCCAGCAGCCAGGGGATTTCTCTAGGAAACACCATATATTTT.

The chain links TRBV5-5 to TRBJ1-4; TRBD1 matches at 7 bases. Germline CDR1 and CDR2: SGHKS and YYEKEE (reference sequence). Trimming at V came to 3 bases and at J to 8 bases, leaving 13 bases not matched to a gene. This CDR3 comprises 16 residues. The CDR3 DNA follows: TGTGCCAGCAGCTCGACTCGGCAGGGGGTTCGGGAAAAACTGTTTTTT. As protein: CASSSTRQGVREKLFF.

This clonotype was observed at least ten times. This sequence joins TRBV6-1 and TRBJ1-1; D uncertain. Germline V gene sequence: CDR1 MNHNS, CDR2 SASEGT. CDR3 length equals 15 residues. Trimming removed 0 bases at V and 1 base at J, with 9 bases between. This CDR3 is CASSEAGSKNTEAFF. The CDR3 DNA follows: TGTGCCAGCAGTGAAGCAGGCAGTAAGAACACTGAAGCTTTCTTT.

This clonotype was observed a few times. The gene calls are TRBV13 and TRBJ2-5, with D perhaps matching TRBD2 (5 bases). Trimming removed 4 bases at V and 4 bases at J, with 16 bases between. The V gene's germline CDR1 is PRHDT and CDR2 FYEKMQ (reference sequence). The CDR3 runs 15 residues. The CDR3 spells CASSSDSEFGETQYF. In DNA form, the CDR3 reads TGTGCCAGCAGCTCTGATAGCGAGTTTGGAGAGACCCAGTACTTC.

In its sample, this clonotype was seen a few times. The chain couples TRBV20-1 to TRBJ2-1; 12 nucleotides agree with TRBD2. Trimming removed 7 bases from V and 9 bases from J; junction bases left unmatched: 13. The CDR3 extends over 15 amino acids. Germline V lookup: CDR1 DFQATT, CDR2 SNEGSKA (reference sequence). CDR3 protein: CSVQPGTSGSGEQFF. The CDR3 nucleotides read TGCAGTGTCCAACCCGGGACTAGCGGGTCAGGTGAGCAGTTCTTC.

This clonotype was observed a few times. The genes are TRBV7-9 and TRBJ1-4; the D is unclear. V was shortened by 5 bases and J by 3 bases, with 13 bases between the two germline ends. The V gene's germline CDR1 is SEHNR and CDR2 FQNEAQ (reference sequence). This CDR3 has 15 residues. The CDR3 nucleotides read TGTGCCAGCAGCCCGGCGTTGGCAGCTAATGAAAAACTGTTTTTT. Translating it yields CASSPALAANEKLFF.

This clonotype was detected ten times or more. The CDR3 nucleotides are TGTGCCAGCAGTACGGGACAGGCCCACTATGGCTACACCTTC. Translation: CASSTGQAHYGYTF. The chain uses TRBV28 and TRBJ1-2, with 8 positions matching TRBD1. Unmatched junction bases numbered 5, after V lost 5 bases and J lost 3 bases. CDR1 and CDR2 from the germline V gene are MDHEN and SYDVKM. This CDR3 has 14 residues.

The sample holds many counts of this clonotype. The chain is built from TRBV20-1 and TRBJ2-1; 8 positions match TRBD2. V lost 3 bases to trimming and J lost 1 base; unmatched junction nucleotides: 2. CDR1 and CDR2 from the germline V gene are DFQATT and SNEGSKA (reference sequence). This CDR3 has 14 amino acids. The CDR3 coding sequence is TGCAGTGCTAGCGGGGGGGGATCCTACAATGAGCAGTTCTTC. This gives the protein CSASGGGSYNEQFF.

Regarding this clonotype: One base away lies a much larger clone, so this may be a sequencing read error. The gene calls are TRBV20-1 and TRBJ2-1, with 9 bases that match TRBD1. J gave up 10 bases and V 3 bases, and 10 bases lay outside the gene matches. CDR1 and CDR2 from the germline V gene are DFQATT and SNEGSKA (reference sequence). The CDR3 runs to 14 residues. DNA for the CDR3: TGCAGTGCTAGGCTCCCCGGGACAGGGCACGAGCAGTTCTTC. Translation gives CSARLPGTGHEQFF.

In its sample, this clonotype was seen many times. The chain is built from TRBV4-1 and TRBJ2-5, with 9 bases fitting TRBD2. This CDR3 is 16 amino acids long. V shed 1 base and J 5 bases; nucleotides not matched to a gene: 8. Per the germline V gene, CDR1 is MGHRA and CDR2 is YSYEKL. DNA of the CDR3: TGCGCCAGCAGCCAAGTCGTTGCGGGGGGGAGTGAGACCCAGTACTTC. Translation: CASSQVVAGGSETQYF.

In nucleotides, the CDR3 is TGTGCCAGCAGCTTAGTCGGGGGTATGATGGATACGCAGTATTTT. It encodes CASSLVGGMMDTQYF. The J gene is TRBJ2-3, the V gene TRBV11-1; TRBD2 is a possible D gene (6 bases). This CDR3 is 15 amino acids long. The V gene lost 1 base and the J gene lost 6 bases, with 14 bases spanning the gap. Germline V gene lookup returns CDR1 SGHAT and CDR2 FQDESV (reference sequence).

The chain employs TRBV27 and TRBJ2-7, with 9 bases matching TRBD1. The CDR3 contains 12 residues. From germline, CDR1 is MNHEY and CDR2 SMNVEV (reference sequence). V lost 6 bases to trimming and J lost 6 bases; unmatched junction nucleotides: 3. For the CDR3, the DNA is TGTGCCAGCAGGACAGGGGGGGCCGAGCAGTACTTC. The encoded protein is CASRTGGAEQYF.

On this clonotype itself: Because the CDR3 is missing its conserved closing phenylalanine or tryptophan, this is likely a read error. The chain uses TRBV5-1 and TRBJ2-7; the D is unclear. Trimming left V 5 bases short and J 0 bases short, with 12 bases between. The CDR3 runs 14 residues. Germline CDR1 SGHRS, CDR2 YFSETQ. Written as DNA, the CDR3 is TGCGCCAGCAGTGGCGAGGCTCACTCCTACGAGCAGTACCTC. Translating gives CASSGEAHSYEQYL.

The CDR3 here is CASRGYDGTAGNTIYF. The CDR3, as DNA: TGTGCCAGCCGGGGTTATGACGGTACAGCTGGAAACACCATATATTTT. The rearrangement uses TRBV2 and TRBJ1-3; no definite D call. The germline gives CDR1 SNHLY, CDR2 FYNNEI. V shed 8 bases and J shed 2 bases, with 19 bases lying between them. The CDR3 covers 16 residues.

This clonotype was seen more than once but under ten times. J is TRBJ2-5 and V is TRBV10-3, with 10 bases aligning to TRBD2. Germline CDR1 reads ENHRY; CDR2 reads SYGVKD. The ends lost 1 base at V and 1 base at J; junction bases unmatched: 6. The CDR3 is 17 amino acids. CDR3 sequence: CAISEFGTSVIQETQYF. In DNA, the CDR3 is TGTGCCATCAGTGAGTTTGGGACTAGCGTGATCCAAGAGACCCAGTACTTC.

This clonotype was observed a few times. CDR3 sequence: CASSQDIGAFF. The CDR3 region has the DNA TGTGCCAGCAGTCAAGACATAGGGGCTTTCTTT. The V gene is TRBV6-1, the J gene TRBJ1-1; D gene unclear. Between the trimmed V and J ends, which lost 5 bases and 11 bases, there was a span of 12 bases. CDR1 and CDR2 (germline): MNHNS, SASEGT. This CDR3 is 11 amino acids long.

The chain is built from TRBV28 and TRBJ1-6; 7 bases agree with TRBD1. CDR3 size: 15 residues. In germline, CDR1 is MDHEN, CDR2 SYDVKM. The trim removed 3 bases at V and 7 bases at J, leaving 6 bases unmatched. This chain's CDR3 is CASSFDRDGNSPLHF. The CDR3 coding sequence is TGTGCCAGCAGTTTTGACAGGGACGGCAATTCACCCCTCCACTTT.

The chain carries TRBV28 and TRBJ2-1; weak D call: TRBD1 (6 bases). The length of the CDR3 is 13 residues. V was cut by 2 bases and J by 9 bases, with 11 bases left in between. Germline assignment: CDR1 MDHEN and CDR2 SYDVKM. The DNA of the CDR3 is TGTGCCAGCAGTTTACCACAGGGTGTTGAGCAGTTCTTC. Protein product: CASSLPQGVEQFF.

This clonotype was observed many times. In nucleotides, the CDR3 is TGTGCCAGCAGGTTCGGCGAGGGCCCCTACGAGCAGTACTTC. This gives the protein CASRFGEGPYEQYF. V and J are TRBV2 and TRBJ2-7; D possibly corresponds to TRBD2 (5 bases). Germline CDR1 SNHLY, CDR2 FYNNEI. V was shortened by 6 bases and J by 2 bases, with 14 bases between the two germline ends. The CDR3 loop spans 14 amino acids.

This clonotype came up many times. This chain connects TRBV27 to TRBJ1-2, with a tentative D call TRBD1 (5 bases). The CDR3 has 15 amino acids. Trimming cost V 2 bases and J 0 bases, with 10 bases left between them. The germline gives CDR1 MNHEY, CDR2 SMNVEV (reference sequence). In DNA form, the CDR3 reads TGTGCCAGCAGTTTAATCGGGGGGGCTAACTATGGCTACACCTTC. Residues: CASSLIGGANYGYTF.

In its sample, this clonotype was seen many times. The rearrangement links TRBV7-8 to TRBJ2-3; D is unresolved. This CDR3 region has 13 residues. Germline V gives CDR1 SGHVS, CDR2 FQNEAQ. Trimming shortened V by 1 base and J by 6 bases, and 8 bases separated the two germline ends. CDR3 loop: CASSLGPVDTQYF. The CDR3 nucleotides are TGTGCCAGCAGCTTAGGCCCGGTGGATACGCAGTATTTT. Looking up the rest from reference TRBV7-8 and TRBJ2-3 gives the full variable domain: GAGVSQSPRYKVAKRGQDVALRCDPISGHVSLFWYQQALGQGPEFLTYFQNEAQLDKSGLPSDRFFAERPEGSVSTLKIQRTQQEDSAVYLCASSLGPVDTQYFGPGTRLTVL.

This chain connects TRBV20-1 to TRBJ2-1; D may be TRBD2 (6 bases). The CDR3 has 12 residues. The germline V gene has CDR1 DFQATT and CDR2 SNEGSKA (reference sequence). DNA for the CDR3: TGCGGTGAAAGCGGGCCCAACAATGAGCAGTTCTTC. Its protein product is CGESGPNNEQFF.

This clonotype was detected many times. The J gene is TRBJ2-1, the V gene TRBV12-3 or TRBV12-4, with D possibly matching TRBD2 (5 bases). Trimming shortened V by 0 bases and J by 5 bases, and 5 bases separated the two germline ends. The CDR3 is made up of 13 amino acids. DNA of the CDR3: TGTGCCAGCAGTTTAGCGAGGGACAATGAGCAGTTCTTC. Translating it yields CASSLARDNEQFF.